This T cell receptor beta chain is from a study of blood T cells in healthy people across ages (dated by TCRdb to the mid-2010s). For the study in its entirety: In model experiments, roughly one uniquely barcoded TCR beta cDNA molecule per two T cells was captured by template switching. Using deep sequencing normalized with unique cDNA molecular identifiers, the study measured how TCR beta repertoire diversity changes with age. Four age groups were formed from the donors: young (average 16 years), middle-aged (roughly 38), aged (roughly 59) and long-lived (roughly 88). To avoid experimental bias, donors of different ages were distributed randomly across sequencing lanes. The study analyzed two additional independent replicas of 1 million unique cDNA reads from the same blood draw for two donors, one aged 18 to 29 and one aged 80 or older.

Receptors were amplified or captured by 5' RACE. Sequencing relied on an Illumina HiSeq 2500. A second PCR of roughly 7 to 11 cycles was performed with a sample-barcoded 5' primer and a J-beta primer mix. A unique molecular identifier was introduced onto each TCR beta cDNA molecule by a template-switch 5' adaptor carrying 12 random nucleotides. Each sample yielded at least 2.5 million CDR3-containing paired-end reads. All of the RNA was converted into first-strand cDNA using the Mint cDNA synthesis kit, with a TRBC-specific oligonucleotide serving as the primer. Following uracil-DNA glycosylase treatment, all cDNA underwent a first 18-cycle PCR with the universal primers M1SS and BC2_uni_R. The authors processed their data as follows. For normalization, 1 million high-quality reads were randomly selected from each sample, with every read carrying a distinct molecular identifier. Instead of being binned into consensus sequences, reads that shared molecular identifiers were thrown out. MiTCR, set to a Q25 quality threshold and the strictest error-elimination algorithm, was used for CDR3 identification, clonotype clustering and error correction. A nonparametric unseen species model using Euler transformation provided a lower-bound estimate of total TCR beta diversity. Using fastp trimming at Q25 and MiXCR clonotype assembly, TCRdb reanalyzed the public sequencing data and kept in-frame beta chains. Every CDR3 protein is listed once, alongside the most common genes and DNA of its rows. These V and J calls originate from TCRdb's pipeline instead of the authors' own analysis. The sample records hundreds of thousands of distinct CDR3 sequences, about 62% of which are singletons. The top ten clones comprise roughly 22% of the sample.

Points on this clonotype: Its recognized antigen is unknown. No qualities accompany the bases; no much larger clone lies one base away.

The paper as a whole reports these results and caveats: Because donor CMV infection status was unknown, age-related changes in expanded clonotypes were potentially confounded. Estimates of total diversity based on one million sequenced T cells were considered lower bounds and underestimates. Bulk unsorted PBMC profiling prevented conclusive comparison of naive and antigen-experienced compartments. Observed TCR beta diversity per million T cells fell roughly linearly with age, and a significant reduction was already apparent by age about 36. There was a strong correlation between observed TCR beta diversity and the percentage of naive T cells measured by flow cytometry. Compared with the aged group, more naive CD4+ T cells, fewer expanded clones and increased TCR diversity were shown by the long-lived group, suggesting age selection.

The CDR3 runs 15 residues from the cysteine to the phenylalanine. Here the CDR3 DNA is all that survives: 45 bases in frame from base 1. The junction shows trimming of 6 bases on V and 1 base on J, plus 15 bases between the germline ends. Systemically healthy Caucasian individuals from Russia, some 38 in total and aged about 6 to 100 years, were included as donors. Each donor gave about 9.7 milliliters of peripheral blood, drawn into EDTA-treated Vacutainer tubes. PBMCs were isolated by Ficoll-Paque density-gradient centrifugation, with at least 7 million obtained per sample. Total RNA was extracted from PBMCs with Trizol reagent, with at least 6 micrograms obtained per sample. The percentages of naive CD45RAhigh/CD27high T cells were determined by flow cytometry on a PBMC aliquot from every donor.

Input material: blood. This TCR was sampled from a man aged 25 to 45 in good health. The chain uses TRBV12-3 or TRBV12-4 and TRBJ1-1; a tentative D match to TRBD1 spans 5 bases. The sequenced DNA: TGTGCCAGCAGACTCAAATTGGGACGGAACACTGAAGCTTTCTTT. Translated, it reads CASRLKLGRNTEAFF.